This T cell receptor beta chain comes out of a study of cytomegalovirus exposure and HLA in healthy donors. About the study: There were 75 million to 95 million unique TCRs (from HLA-typed donors) in an early data release. Points from the study as a whole: Later work associated roughly 15,000 TCR beta sequences with HLA alleles at 0.05 false discovery rate.

The PCR used 60 Vbeta and 13 Jbeta primers. Method: immunoSEQ multiplex PCR; TCRdb's copy keeps in-frame clones and lacks some. The sample yields fewer than 85,000 clones, about 78% seen once. The length of the CDR3 is 15 residues. Germline V gives CDR1 SNHLY, CDR2 FYNNEI. Unmatched junction bases numbered 6, after V lost 3 bases and J lost 7 bases. About this clone itself: The target antigen is unknown.

V gene TRBV2 combines with J gene TRBJ1-4, with TRBD1 matching over 9 bases. Sequenced material: PBMCs. This TCR derives from a male donor in good health and CMV-seropositive. CDR3 DNA sequence: TGTGCCAGCAGTGAGGGACAGGGAAGGAGTGAAAAACTGTTTTTT. It specifies CASSEGQGRSEKLFF.